These 10 T cell receptor beta chains came from one sample sequenced in a study of blood T cell repertoires in COVID-19. Sequenced by immunoSEQ multiplex PCR; TCRdb stores in-frame clones only, minus some. The sample shows about 200,000 clones, approximately 86% of them seen only once. The sample comprised PBMCs or T cells enriched from blood (not recorded which). The receptors shown here come from a woman aged 25 to 45 who had recovered from COVID-19.

The chain combines TRBV6-1 with TRBJ2-7; 9 bases are a match to TRBD1. The V gene's germline CDR1 is MNHNS and CDR2 SASEGT. V lost 2 bases to trimming and J lost 5 bases; unmatched junction nucleotides: 7. CDR3 size: 15 residues. CDR3 coding DNA: TGTGCCAGCAGTGAACTTTACAGGGGGCTCGACGAGCAGTACTTC. It yields the protein CASSELYRGLDEQYF.

This chain links TRBV6-5 with TRBJ2-7; D perhaps matches TRBD1 (5 bases). The CDR3 is made up of 14 amino acids. The V end was cut by 5 bases, the J end by 2 bases, with 13 bases between. The germline CDR1 and CDR2 sequences are MNHEY and SVGAGI. CDR3 in amino acids: CASSRTPNPYEQYF. CDR3 sequence (DNA): TGTGCCAGCAGTAGGACACCCAACCCCTACGAGCAGTACTTC.

The chain combines TRBV29-1 with TRBJ2-1; 7 positions match TRBD2. J was trimmed by 7 bases and V by 4 bases; bases with no gene match: 10. Germline values: CDR1 SQVTM, CDR2 ANQGSEA. This CDR3 region has 14 residues. The CDR3 bases are TGCAGCGTTGGTTACCAGCGGGGACGGAATGAGCAGTTCTTC. It specifies CSVGYQRGRNEQFF.

Of note for this clone: This specimen includes other DNA sequences encoding the same CDR3. The rearrangement uses TRBV7-2 and TRBJ1-1; D may be TRBD1 (5 bases). CDR3 length: 14 amino acids. Trimming stripped 5 bases from V and 1 base from J, with 11 bases between. Germline CDR1 and CDR2: SGHTA and FQGNSA. Here the CDR3 DNA reads TGTGCCAGCAGCCCCAGGAGGGGGAACACTGAAGCTTTCTTT. Translated: CASSPRRGNTEAFF.

This clone appeared once. The genes are TRBV3-1 (or the pseudogene TRBV3-2) and TRBJ2-3; D is unresolved. The ends were cut back, 1 base at V and 0 bases at J, with 8 bases in the middle. Germline V gene sequence: CDR1 LGHDT, CDR2 YNNKEL (reference sequence). This CDR3 has 15 residues. CDR3: CASSQARVSTDTQYF. In DNA form, the CDR3 reads TGTGCCAGCAGCCAAGCACGGGTCAGCACAGATACGCAGTATTTT.

The rearrangement joins TRBV6-5 to TRBJ1-2; D possibly corresponds to TRBD1 (6 bases). Germline V gives CDR1 MNHEY, CDR2 SVGAGI. The ends were cut back, 0 bases at V and 8 bases at J, with 16 bases in the middle. The CDR3 loop spans 15 amino acids. CDR3 nucleotides: TGTGCCAGCAGTTACTCCGGCAGGGGCCTGGAAGGCTACACCTTC. Translated, it gives CASSYSGRGLEGYTF.

This clone was detected once. This chain connects TRBV6-5 to TRBJ1-1, with unresolved D. V shed 4 bases and J shed 1 base, with 7 bases lying between them. The CDR3 length is 13 residues. Germline V lookup: CDR1 MNHEY, CDR2 SVGAGI. The CDR3 region has the DNA TGTGCCAGCAGTTTCTACCCGAACACTGAAGCTTTCTTT. Translating gives CASSFYPNTEAFF.

The chain employs TRBV5-6 and TRBJ1-2, with TRBD1 identical over 10 bases. Germline-derived CDR1 and CDR2 are SGHDT and YYEEEE. V trimming: 4 bases; J trimming: 6 bases; junction bases outside the gene matches: 9. The CDR3 has 15 amino acids. DNA of the CDR3: TGTGCCAGCAGCACGCCCAGACAGGGGGCAGATGGCTACACCTTC. It specifies CASSTPRQGADGYTF.

Here the CDR3 reads CASSLPQGGYNEQFF. The CDR3 DNA follows: TGTGCCAGCAGCTTACCACAGGGTGGTTACAATGAGCAGTTCTTC. V and J are TRBV7-2 and TRBJ2-1; the D gene is possibly TRBD1 (6 bases). Per germline, CDR1 SGHTA and CDR2 FQGNSA. V lost 2 bases, J lost 4 bases, and 12 bases lay in between. The CDR3 is made up of 15 amino acids. The whole variable domain, filled in from reference TRBV7-2 and TRBJ2-1, reads GAGVSQSPSNKVTEKGKDVELRCDPISGHTALYWYRQSLGQGLEFLIYFQGNSAPDKSGLPSDRFSAERTGGSVSTLTIQRTQQEDSAVYLCASSLPQGGYNEQFFGPGTRLTVL.

V usage is TRBV7-2 and J usage is TRBJ2-3; 14 bases map to TRBD2. CDR3 size: 19 residues. V was clipped by 5 bases and J by 0 bases; unmatched bases: 10. Germline V lookup: CDR1 SGHTA, CDR2 FQGNSA. CDR3 region: CASSPHGTSGGASTDTQYF. In DNA, the CDR3 is TGTGCCAGCAGCCCCCATGGGACTAGCGGGGGAGCCAGCACAGATACGCAGTATTTT.